In this sample, the clone carrying this T cell receptor beta chain turned up once. The antigen is not known. The data derive from a study of a mutant IDH1 vaccine in newly diagnosed glioma. Study at large: The treated population exhibited a male proportion of about 62%, a female proportion of about 38%, and a mean age of around 40 years. Patients were pretreated with radiotherapy, temozolomide, or both, mostly both. Visit V12 was scheduled at week 35 and visit V13 at week 47.

Described time point: week 35, safety follow-up. What each vaccine dose contained was 300 ug of mutant IDH1 20-mer peptide, accompanied by topical imiquimod. Donors had new WHO grade 3 or 4 IDH1-mutant, ATRX-lost astrocytomas. The repertoire was sequenced with immunoSEQ multiplex PCR; TCRdb's copy has only in-frame clones and lacks some. The repertoire holds about 30,000 clones, with over 65% as singletons. The sequence was obtained from a man aged 25 to 45 with glioma. Sequences were derived from PBMCs, sampled from a glioma patient whose treatment included an IDH1 peptide vaccine.

CDR3 DNA: TGTGCCAGCAGCCCCCTCTCGGCCGGGGAGCTGTTTTTT. Protein sequence: CASSPLSAGELFF. The chain carries TRBV7-9 and TRBJ2-2; no clear D. The germline CDR1 and CDR2 sequences are SEHNR and FQNEAQ (reference sequence). V dropped 5 bases and J dropped 6 bases, with 10 bases sitting between them. The CDR3 sequence is 13 residues long.